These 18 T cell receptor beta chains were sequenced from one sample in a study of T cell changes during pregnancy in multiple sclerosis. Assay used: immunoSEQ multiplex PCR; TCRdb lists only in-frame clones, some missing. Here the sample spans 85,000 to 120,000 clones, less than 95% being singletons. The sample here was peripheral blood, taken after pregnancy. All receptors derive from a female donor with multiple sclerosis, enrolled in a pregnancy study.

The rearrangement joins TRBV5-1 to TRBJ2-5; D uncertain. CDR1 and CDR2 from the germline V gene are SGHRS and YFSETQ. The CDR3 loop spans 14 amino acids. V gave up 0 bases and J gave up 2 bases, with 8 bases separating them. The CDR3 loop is CASSLALEQETQYF. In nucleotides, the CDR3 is TGCGCCAGCAGCTTGGCCCTAGAGCAAGAGACCCAGTACTTC.

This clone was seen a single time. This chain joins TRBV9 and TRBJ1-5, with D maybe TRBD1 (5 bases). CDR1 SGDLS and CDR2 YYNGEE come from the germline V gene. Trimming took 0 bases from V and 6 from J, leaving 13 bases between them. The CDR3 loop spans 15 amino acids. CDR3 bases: TGTGCCAGCAGCGTAGGGGGGGGAGGGAGTCAGCCCCAGCATTTT. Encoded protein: CASSVGGGGSQPQHF.

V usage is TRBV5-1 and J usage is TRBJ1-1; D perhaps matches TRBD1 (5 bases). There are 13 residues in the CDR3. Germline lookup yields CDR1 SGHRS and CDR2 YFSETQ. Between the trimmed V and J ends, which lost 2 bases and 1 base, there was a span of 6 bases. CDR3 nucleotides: TGCGCCAGCAGCTTAGGGGCGAACACTGAAGCTTTCTTT. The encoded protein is CASSLGANTEAFF.

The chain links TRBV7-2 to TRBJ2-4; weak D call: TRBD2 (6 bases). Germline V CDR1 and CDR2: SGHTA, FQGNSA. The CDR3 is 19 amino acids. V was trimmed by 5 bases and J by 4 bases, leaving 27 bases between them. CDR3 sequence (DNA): TGTGCCAGCAGCCTCCAACTTACGACTAGTTTGGGGCGGAAAAACATTCAGTACTTC. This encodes CASSLQLTTSLGRKNIQYF.

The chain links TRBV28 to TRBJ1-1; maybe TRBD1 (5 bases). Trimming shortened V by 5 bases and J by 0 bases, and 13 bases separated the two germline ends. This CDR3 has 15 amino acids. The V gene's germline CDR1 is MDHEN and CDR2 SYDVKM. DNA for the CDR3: TGTGCCAGCAGTCCCTCTGGGGCGGTGAACACTGAAGCTTTCTTT. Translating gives CASSPSGAVNTEAFF.

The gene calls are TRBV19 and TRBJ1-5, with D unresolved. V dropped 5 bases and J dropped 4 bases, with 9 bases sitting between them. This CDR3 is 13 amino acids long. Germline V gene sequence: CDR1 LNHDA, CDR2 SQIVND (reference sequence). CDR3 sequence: CASSRVLNQPQHF. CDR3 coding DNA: TGTGCCAGTAGTCGTGTCCTAAATCAGCCCCAGCATTTT.

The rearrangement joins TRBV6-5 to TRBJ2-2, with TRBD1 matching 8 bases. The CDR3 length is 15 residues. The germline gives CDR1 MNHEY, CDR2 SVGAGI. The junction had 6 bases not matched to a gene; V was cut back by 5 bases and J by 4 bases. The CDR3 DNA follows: TGTGCCAGCAGTGCCCGACAGGGGTCCACCGGGGAGCTGTTTTTT. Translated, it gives CASSARQGSTGELFF.

CDR3 nucleotide sequence: TGTGCCAGCAGCGTAGATGCGGGAGGCGCCTACGAGCAGTACTTC. Protein product: CASSVDAGGAYEQYF. This chain joins TRBV9 and TRBJ2-7, with 8 bases identical to TRBD2. Germline CDR1 reads SGDLS; CDR2 reads YYNGEE. With V trimmed by 0 bases and J by 2 bases, 4 bases remained unmatched. CDR3 size: 15 residues.

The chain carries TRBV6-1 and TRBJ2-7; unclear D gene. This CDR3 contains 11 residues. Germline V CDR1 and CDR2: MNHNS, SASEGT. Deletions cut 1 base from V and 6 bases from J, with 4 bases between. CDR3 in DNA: TGTGCCAGCAGTGAAGACGGCGAGCAGTACTTC. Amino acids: CASSEDGEQYF.

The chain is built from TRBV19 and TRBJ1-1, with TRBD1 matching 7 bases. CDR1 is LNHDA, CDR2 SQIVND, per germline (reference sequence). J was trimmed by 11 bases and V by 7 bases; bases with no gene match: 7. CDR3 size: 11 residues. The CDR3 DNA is TGTGCCAGTACAGAACAGGACAGGGCTTTCTTT. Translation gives CASTEQDRAFF.

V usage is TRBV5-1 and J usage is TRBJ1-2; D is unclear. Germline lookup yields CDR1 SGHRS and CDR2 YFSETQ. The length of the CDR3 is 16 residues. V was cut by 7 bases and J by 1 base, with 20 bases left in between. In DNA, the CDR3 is TGCGCCAGCGCAACCGGGCCCCCGGGGAGTAACTATGGCTACACCTTC. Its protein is CASATGPPGSNYGYTF.

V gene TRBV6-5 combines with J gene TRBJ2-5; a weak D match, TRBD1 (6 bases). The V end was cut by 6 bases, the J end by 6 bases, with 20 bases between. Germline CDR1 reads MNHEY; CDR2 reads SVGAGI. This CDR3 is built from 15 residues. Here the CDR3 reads CASSGLTRQGKTQYF. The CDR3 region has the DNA TGTGCCAGCAGCGGACTTACGCGCCAGGGGAAGACCCAGTACTTC.

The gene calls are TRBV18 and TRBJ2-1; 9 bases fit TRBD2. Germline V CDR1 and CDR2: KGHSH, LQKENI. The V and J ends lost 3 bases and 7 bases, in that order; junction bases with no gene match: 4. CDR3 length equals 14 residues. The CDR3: CASSPVAGDNEQFF. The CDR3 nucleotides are TGTGCCAGCTCACCGGTAGCGGGAGATAATGAGCAGTTCTTC. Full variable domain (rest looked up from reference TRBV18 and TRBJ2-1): NAGVMQNPRHLVRRRGQEARLRCSPMKGHSHVYWYRQLPEEGLKFMVYLQKENIIDESGMPKERFSAEFPKEGPSILRIQQVVRGDSAAYFCASSPVAGDNEQFFGPGTRLTVL.

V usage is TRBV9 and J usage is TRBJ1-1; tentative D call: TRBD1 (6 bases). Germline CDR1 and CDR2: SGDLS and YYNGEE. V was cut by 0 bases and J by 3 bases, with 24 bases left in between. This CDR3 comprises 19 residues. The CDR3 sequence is CASSVVPGAGEDQDTEAFF. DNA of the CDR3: TGTGCCAGCAGCGTAGTTCCGGGGGCGGGAGAAGACCAAGACACTGAAGCTTTCTTT. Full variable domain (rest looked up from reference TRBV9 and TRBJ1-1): DSGVTQTPKHLITATGQRVTLRCSPRSGDLSVYWYQQSLDQGLQFLIQYYNGEERAKGNILERFSAQQFPDLHSELNLSSLELGDSALYFCASSVVPGAGEDQDTEAFFGQGTRLTVV.

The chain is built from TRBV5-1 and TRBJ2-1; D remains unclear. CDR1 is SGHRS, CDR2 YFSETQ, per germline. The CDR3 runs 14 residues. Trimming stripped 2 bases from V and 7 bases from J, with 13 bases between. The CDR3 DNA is TGCGCCAGCAGCTTTTACCACAGCTCGAATGAGCAGTTCTTC. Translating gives CASSFYHSSNEQFF.

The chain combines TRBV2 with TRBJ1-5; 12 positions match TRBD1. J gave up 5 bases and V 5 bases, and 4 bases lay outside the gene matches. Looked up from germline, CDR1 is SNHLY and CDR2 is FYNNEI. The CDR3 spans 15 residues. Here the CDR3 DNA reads TGTGCCAGCAGTTGGGGACAGGGGGCCGATCAGCCCCAGCATTTT. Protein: CASSWGQGADQPQHF.

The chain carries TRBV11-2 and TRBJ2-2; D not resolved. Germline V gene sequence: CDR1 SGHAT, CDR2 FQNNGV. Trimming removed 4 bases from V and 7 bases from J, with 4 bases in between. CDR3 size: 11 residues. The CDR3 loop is CASSSIGELFF. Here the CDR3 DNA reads TGTGCCAGCAGCTCAATCGGGGAGCTGTTTTTT.

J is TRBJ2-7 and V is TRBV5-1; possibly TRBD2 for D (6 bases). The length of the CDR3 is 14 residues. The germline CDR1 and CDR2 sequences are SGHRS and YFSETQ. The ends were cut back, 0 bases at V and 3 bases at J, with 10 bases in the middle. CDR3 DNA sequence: TGCGCCAGCAGCTTGGGGGGGACTTACTACGAGCAGTACTTC. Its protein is CASSLGGTYYEQYF. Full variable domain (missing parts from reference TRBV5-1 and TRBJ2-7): KAGVTQTPRYLIKTRGQQVTLSCSPISGHRSVSWYQQTPGQGLQFLFEYFSETQRNKGNFPGRFSGRQFSNSRSEMNVSTLELGDSALYLCASSLGGTYYEQYFGPGTRLTVT.